These 8 T cell receptor beta chains originate from one sample sequenced in a study of response to subunit inactivated influenza vaccine. One entry per CDR3 protein, called by TCRdb with MiXCR from the RT-PCR reads. The repertoire holds 500,000 to 550,000 distinct CDR3 sequences, with 20% to 25% as singletons. These records were also assigned to another study, of T cells expressing NK-cell markers. As that report states: UMIs accompanied the 5'RACE template switching by which TCR beta cDNA was made.

Sample: CD4+ T cells sorted from PBMCs, taken 11 to 12 days after vaccination. The source is a man aged 50 to 59 who received an inactivated influenza vaccine.

The rearrangement uses TRBV2 and TRBJ2-5; a possible D gene is TRBD2 (5 bases). CDR3 length: 12 amino acids. CDR1 and CDR2 from the germline V gene are SNHLY and FYNNEI. Between the trimmed V and J ends, which lost 7 bases and 3 bases, there was a span of 9 bases. CDR3 amino acids: CASIRGKETQYF. The CDR3 DNA follows: TGTGCCAGCATTCGGGGAAAAGAGACCCAGTACTTC.

This clonotype was found a few times. The chain links TRBV10-3 to TRBJ1-2, with 11 bases lining up with TRBD1. The CDR3 is made up of 13 amino acids. J was trimmed by 3 bases and V by 8 bases; bases with no gene match: 2. The germline V gene has CDR1 ENHRY and CDR2 SYGVKD. CDR3 sequence (DNA): TGTGCCATCGGGGGACAGGGGGACTATGGCTACACCTTC. Its translation is CAIGGQGDYGYTF.

This clonotype has more than one count but fewer than ten. CDR3 bases: TGTGCCAGCAGCTTAAACCGGGGGAGAGACTATGGCTACACCTTC. The encoded protein is CASSLNRGRDYGYTF. The V call is TRBV7-2, the J call TRBJ1-2; D is perhaps TRBD1 (5 bases). The length of the CDR3 is 15 residues. Germline-derived CDR1 and CDR2 are SGHTA and FQGNSA. Trimming shortened V by 2 bases and J by 3 bases, and 13 bases separated the two germline ends.

The gene calls are TRBV12-3 or TRBV12-4 and TRBJ2-1, with D tentatively TRBD2 (5 bases). There are 14 residues in the CDR3. Deletions cut 0 bases from V and 8 bases from J, with 11 bases between. CDR3 in DNA: TGTGCCAGCAGTTTAGCGGGTCCGCGGGATGAGCAGTTCTTC. It codes for CASSLAGPRDEQFF.

The CDR3 nucleotides read TGTGCCAGCAGCGCCAATAGCGGGAGCCAGTACGAGCAGTACTTC. Amino acid sequence: CASSANSGSQYEQYF. The chain couples TRBV9 to TRBJ2-7, with 9 positions matching TRBD2. Germline loops: CDR1 SGDLS, CDR2 YYNGEE. This CDR3 spans 15 amino acids. Unmatched junction bases numbered 8, after V lost 3 bases and J lost 4 bases.

This clonotype was counted between two and nine times. The V gene is TRBV12-3 or TRBV12-4, the J gene TRBJ2-5; TRBD1 matches 7 bases. There are 14 residues in the CDR3. The J segment lost 4 bases and the V segment lost 6 bases, leaving 8 bases of the junction unmatched. The CDR3 reads CASRSQTGIETQYF. The CDR3 region has the DNA TGTGCCAGCAGGTCGCAGACAGGGATAGAGACCCAGTACTTC.

CDR3 sequence reads: CASSARLLAGGPNEQFF. The DNA for the CDR3 is TGTGCCAGCAGCGCCCGCCTACTAGCGGGAGGGCCCAATGAGCAGTTCTTC. The gene calls are TRBV7-2 and TRBJ2-1, with TRBD2 identical over 13 bases. Germline V gene lookup returns CDR1 SGHTA and CDR2 FQGNSA. Trimming took 5 bases from V and 6 from J; bases not matched to a gene: 10. CDR3 size: 17 residues.

This clonotype was recorded a few times. The chain employs TRBV11-2 and TRBJ1-5, with TRBD1 matching 7 bases. The V gene's germline CDR1 is SGHAT and CDR2 FQNNGV. The CDR3 loop spans 15 amino acids. V lost 5 bases and J lost 3; bases outside the gene matches: 7. The CDR3, as DNA: TGTGCCAGCAGCCTAACAGGGGTCCCCAATCAGCCCCAGCATTTT. Protein product: CASSLTGVPNQPQHF.